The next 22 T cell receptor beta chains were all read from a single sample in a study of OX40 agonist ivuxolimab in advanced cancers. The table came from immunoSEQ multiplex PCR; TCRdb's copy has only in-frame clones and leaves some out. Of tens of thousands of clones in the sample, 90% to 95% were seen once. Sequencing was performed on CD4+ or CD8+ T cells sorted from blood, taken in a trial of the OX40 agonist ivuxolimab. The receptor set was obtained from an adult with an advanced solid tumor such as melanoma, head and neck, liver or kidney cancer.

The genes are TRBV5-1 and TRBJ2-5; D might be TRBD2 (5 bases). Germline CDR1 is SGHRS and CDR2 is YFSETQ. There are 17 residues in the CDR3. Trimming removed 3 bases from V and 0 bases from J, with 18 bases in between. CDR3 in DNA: TGCGCCAGCAGCTCTCCCTTGGGAGCGGAGAACCAAGAGACCCAGTACTTC. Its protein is CASSSPLGAENQETQYF.

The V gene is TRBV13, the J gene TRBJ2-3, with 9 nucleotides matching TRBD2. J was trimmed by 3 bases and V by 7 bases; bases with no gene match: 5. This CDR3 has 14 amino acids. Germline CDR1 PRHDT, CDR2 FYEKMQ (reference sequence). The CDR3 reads CASKASGETDTQYF. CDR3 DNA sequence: TGTGCCAGCAAAGCTAGCGGGGAGACAGATACGCAGTATTTT.

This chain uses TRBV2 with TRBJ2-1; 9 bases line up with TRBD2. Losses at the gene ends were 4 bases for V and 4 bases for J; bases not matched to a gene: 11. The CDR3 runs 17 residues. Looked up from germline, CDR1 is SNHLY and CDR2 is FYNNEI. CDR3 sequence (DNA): TGTGCCAGCAGTGGGGGTAGCGGGAGCTCAAGGTACAATGAGCAGTTCTTC. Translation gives CASSGGSGSSRYNEQFF.

The CDR3 sequence is CASSPGQGEETQYF. The CDR3 DNA reads TGTGCCAGCAGTCCGGGACAGGGGGAAGAGACCCAGTACTTC. This chain connects TRBV27 to TRBJ2-5; TRBD1 matches at 11 bases. Germline V gives CDR1 MNHEY, CDR2 SMNVEV (reference sequence). The CDR3 totals 14 residues. J was trimmed by 3 bases and V by 5 bases; bases with no gene match: 2.

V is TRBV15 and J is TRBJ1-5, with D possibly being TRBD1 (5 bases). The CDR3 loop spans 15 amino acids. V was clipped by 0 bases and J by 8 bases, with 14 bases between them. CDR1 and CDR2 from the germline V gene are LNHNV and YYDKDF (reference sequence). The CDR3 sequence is CATSRERGGLEPQHF. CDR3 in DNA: TGTGCCACCAGCAGAGAAAGGGGAGGCCTTGAGCCCCAGCATTTT.

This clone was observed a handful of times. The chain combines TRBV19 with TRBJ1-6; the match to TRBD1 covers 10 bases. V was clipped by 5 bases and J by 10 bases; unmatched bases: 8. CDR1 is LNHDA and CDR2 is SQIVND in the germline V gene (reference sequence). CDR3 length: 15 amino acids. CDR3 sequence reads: CASSYGTGVGSPLHF. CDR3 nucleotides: TGTGCCAGTAGTTACGGGACAGGGGTAGGATCACCCCTCCACTTT.

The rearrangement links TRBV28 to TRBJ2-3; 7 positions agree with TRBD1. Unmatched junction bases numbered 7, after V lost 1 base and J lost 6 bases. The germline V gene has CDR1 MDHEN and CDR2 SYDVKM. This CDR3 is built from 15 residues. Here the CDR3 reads CASSLFPGQRDTQYF. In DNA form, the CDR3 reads TGTGCCAGCAGTTTATTCCCGGGACAGCGGGATACGCAGTATTTT.

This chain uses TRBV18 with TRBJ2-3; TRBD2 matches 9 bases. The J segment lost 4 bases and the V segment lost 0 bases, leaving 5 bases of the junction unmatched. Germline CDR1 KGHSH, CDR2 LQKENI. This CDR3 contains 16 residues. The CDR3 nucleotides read TGTGCCAGCTCACCACCTAGCGGGAGTAGCTCAGATACGCAGTATTTT. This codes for CASSPPSGSSSDTQYF.

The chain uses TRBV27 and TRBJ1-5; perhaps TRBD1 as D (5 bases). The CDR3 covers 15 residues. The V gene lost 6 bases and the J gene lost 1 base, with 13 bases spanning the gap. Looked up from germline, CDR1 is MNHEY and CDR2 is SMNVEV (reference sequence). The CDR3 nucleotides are TGTGCCAGCAGCCCCGGGGGGGAAAGCAATCAGCCCCAGCATTTT. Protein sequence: CASSPGGESNQPQHF.

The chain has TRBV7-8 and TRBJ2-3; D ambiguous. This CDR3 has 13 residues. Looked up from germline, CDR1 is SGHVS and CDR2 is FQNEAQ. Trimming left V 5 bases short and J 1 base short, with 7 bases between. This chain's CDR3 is CASSPWGTDTQYF. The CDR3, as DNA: TGTGCCAGCAGCCCATGGGGCACAGATACGCAGTATTTT. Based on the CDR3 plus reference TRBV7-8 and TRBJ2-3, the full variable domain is GAGVSQSPRYKVAKRGQDVALRCDPISGHVSLFWYQQALGQGPEFLTYFQNEAQLDKSGLPSDRFFAERPEGSVSTLKIQRTQQEDSAVYLCASSPWGTDTQYFGPGTRLTVL.

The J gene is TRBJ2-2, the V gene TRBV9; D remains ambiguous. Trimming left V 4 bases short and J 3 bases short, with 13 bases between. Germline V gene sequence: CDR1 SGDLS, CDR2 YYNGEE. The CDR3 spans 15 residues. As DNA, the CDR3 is TGTGCCAGCAGCTTCCTAGGGCTAGACACCGGGGAGCTGTTTTTT. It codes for CASSFLGLDTGELFF.

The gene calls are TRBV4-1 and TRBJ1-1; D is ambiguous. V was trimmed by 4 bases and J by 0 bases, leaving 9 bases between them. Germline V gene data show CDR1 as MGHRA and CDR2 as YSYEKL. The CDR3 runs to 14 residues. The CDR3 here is CASSLTILNTEAFF. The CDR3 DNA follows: TGCGCCAGCAGCCTTACAATTCTGAACACTGAAGCTTTCTTT.

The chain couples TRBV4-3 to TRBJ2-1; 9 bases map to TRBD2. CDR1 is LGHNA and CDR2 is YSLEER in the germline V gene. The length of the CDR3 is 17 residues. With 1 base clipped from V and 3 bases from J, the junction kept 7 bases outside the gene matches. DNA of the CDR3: TGCGCCAGCAGCCAAGTAGCGGGAGATTCCATCTACAATGAGCAGTTCTTC. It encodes CASSQVAGDSIYNEQFF.

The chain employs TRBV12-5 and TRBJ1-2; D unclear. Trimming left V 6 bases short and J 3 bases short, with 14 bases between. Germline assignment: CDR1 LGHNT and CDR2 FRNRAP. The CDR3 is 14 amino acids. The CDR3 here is CASGDSLPYYGYTF. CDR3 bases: TGTGCTAGTGGGGATTCACTACCCTACTATGGCTACACCTTC.

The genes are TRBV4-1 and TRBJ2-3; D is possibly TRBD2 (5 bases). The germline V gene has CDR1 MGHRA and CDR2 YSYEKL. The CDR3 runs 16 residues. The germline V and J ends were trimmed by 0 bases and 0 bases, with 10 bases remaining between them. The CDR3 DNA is TGCGCCAGCAGCCAAGATATAGCGAGGAGCACAGATACGCAGTATTTT. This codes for CASSQDIARSTDTQYF.

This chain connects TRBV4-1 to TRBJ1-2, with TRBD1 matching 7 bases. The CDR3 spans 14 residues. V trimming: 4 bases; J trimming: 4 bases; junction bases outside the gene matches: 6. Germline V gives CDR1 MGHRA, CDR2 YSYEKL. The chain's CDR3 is CASSPKAGGYGYTF. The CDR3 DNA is TGCGCCAGCAGCCCCAAGGCAGGGGGCTATGGCTACACCTTC.

Here the CDR3 DNA reads TGTGCCAGCTCACCACCGTTAGCAGGGGGCACCGGGGAGCTGTTTTTT. This translates into CASSPPLAGGTGELFF. The chain is built from TRBV18 and TRBJ2-2; 7 bases align to TRBD1. With V trimmed by 0 bases and J by 4 bases, 5 bases remained unmatched. This CDR3 region has 16 residues. Germline V gives CDR1 KGHSH, CDR2 LQKENI.

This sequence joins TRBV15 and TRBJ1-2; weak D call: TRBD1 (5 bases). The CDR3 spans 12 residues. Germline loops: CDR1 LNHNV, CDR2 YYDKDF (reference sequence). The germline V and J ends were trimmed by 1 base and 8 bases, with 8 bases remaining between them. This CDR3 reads CATSRVGVGYTF. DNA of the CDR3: TGTGCCACCAGCAGAGTAGGGGTCGGCTACACCTTC.

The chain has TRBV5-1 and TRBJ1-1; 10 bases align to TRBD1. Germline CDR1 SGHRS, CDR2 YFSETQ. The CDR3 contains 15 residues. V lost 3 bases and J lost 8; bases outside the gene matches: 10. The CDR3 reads CASSWTTRGQGEAFF. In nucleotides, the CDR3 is TGCGCCAGCAGCTGGACGACCCGGGGACAGGGGGAAGCTTTCTTT.

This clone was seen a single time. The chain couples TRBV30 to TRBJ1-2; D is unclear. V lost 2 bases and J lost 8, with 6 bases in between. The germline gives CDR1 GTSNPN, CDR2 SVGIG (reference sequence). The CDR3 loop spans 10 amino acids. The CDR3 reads CAWSSRGYTF. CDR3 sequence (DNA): TGTGCCTGGAGTTCACGCGGCTACACCTTC.

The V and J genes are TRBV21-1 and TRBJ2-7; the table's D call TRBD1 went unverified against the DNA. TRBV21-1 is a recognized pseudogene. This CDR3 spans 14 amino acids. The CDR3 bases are TGTGCCAGCAGCAACTCCGGGACAGAGTACGAGCAGTACTTC. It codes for CASSNSGTEYEQYF.

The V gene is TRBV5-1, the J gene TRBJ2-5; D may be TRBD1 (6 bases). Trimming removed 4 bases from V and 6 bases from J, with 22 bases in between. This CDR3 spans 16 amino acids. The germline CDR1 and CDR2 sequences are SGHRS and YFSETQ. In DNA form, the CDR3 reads TGCGCCAGCAGCATCCGGGACATAAGGGAGTGGAAGACCCAGTACTTC. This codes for CASSIRDIREWKTQYF.